The source of this TCR beta chain is a study of T-cell reconstitution after alpha-beta-depleted transplantation in children. A library of TCRbeta sequences, prepared with unique molecular identifiers, was generated. TCRdb itself ran the PCR reads through MiXCR, one entry per CDR3 protein. Found here are approximately 350,000 distinct CDR3 sequences, under 13% of them singletons; the top ten hold around 2.4%. V shed 5 bases and J 6 bases; nucleotides not matched to a gene: 9. This CDR3 is 15 amino acids long. This clonotype was counted at least ten times. The sequencing used PBMCs from the stem cell graft donor, collected from the stem cell graft. The receptor comes from a human donor who donated a stem cell graft to a child with acute lymphoblastic leukemia. The chain combines TRBV12-3 or TRBV12-4 with TRBJ2-7, with 11 bases lining up with TRBD1. CDR3 nucleotide sequence: TGTGCCAGCAGTCTTCGGACAGGGGGCCCCCTCGAGCAGTACTTC. This sequence encodes CASSLRTGGPLEQYF.